These T cell receptor beta chains were read from a single sample in a study of graft-versus-host responses after intestinal transplantation. TCRdb's table, derived via immunoSEQ multiplex PCR, lists solely in-frame clones and lacks some. In the table there are tens of thousands of clones, over 80% of which are singletons. Antigen specificity for these receptors is unknown. The starting material was unstimulated CD8+ T cells sorted from spleen or lymph node cells, obtained before intestinal transplant. The receptor set was obtained from a human donor who received an intestinal transplant. The CDR3 runs from the conserved cysteine through the conserved F or W. D genes are given only for firm matches. The size entry is marked missing in some rows and otherwise reads once, few, many or a size class.

D gene | J gene | clone size | V gene | CDR3 protein | CDR3 DNA
- | TRBJ1-5 | - | TRBV6-1 | CASRDSSNQPQHF | TGTGCCAGCAGGGACAGCAGCAATCAGCCCCAGCATTTT
- | TRBJ1-4 | - | TRBV1 | CTSSQGGVNEKLFF | TGCACCAGCAGCCAAGGCGGGGTTAATGAAAAACTGTTTTTT
- | TRBJ1-6 | - | TRBV6-5 | CASASGRDYNSPLHF | TGTGCCAGCGCCTCGGGCAGGGACTATAATTCACCCCTCCACTTT
- | TRBJ1-2 | - | TRBV6-5 | CASSYVATGDYGYTF | TGTGCCAGCAGTTACGTAGCAACAGGTGACTATGGCTACACCTTC
- | TRBJ1-3 | - | TRBV25-1 | CASSEFRSGNTIYF | TGTGCCAGCAGTGAATTCAGGTCTGGAAACACTATATATTTT
TRBD2 | TRBJ2-1 | - | TRBV10-3 | CAISEFGGDNEQFF | TGTGCCATCAGTGAGTTCGGGGGGGACAATGAGCAGTTCTTC
TRBD1 | TRBJ2-7 | few | TRBV10-2 | CASSGQGDTPWLTWAQIYEQYF | TGCGCCAGCAGTGGACAGGGGGATACCCCTTGGTTGACTTGGGCCCAGATTTACGAGCAGTACTTC
- | TRBJ2-2 | - | TRBV28 | CASSPKNTGELFF | TGTGCCAGCAGCCCCAAAAACACCGGGGAGCTGTTTTTT
- | TRBJ2-1 | - | TRBV2 | CASSVAQGTYNEQFF | TGTGCCAGCAGTGTAGCGCAAGGCACCTACAATGAGCAGTTCTTC
TRBD2 | TRBJ2-7 | - | TRBV28 | CASSLGAGSSYEQYF | TGTGCCAGCAGTTTGGGAGCGGGAAGCTCCTACGAGCAGTACTTC
- | TRBJ1-5 | - | TRBV19 | CASSIVRPINSNQPQHF | TGTGCCAGTAGTATAGTCCGGCCAATTAATAGCAATCAGCCCCAGCATTTT
- | TRBJ2-7 | - | TRBV5-8 | CATGTDRLLFSSSYEQYF | TGTGCCACCGGTACCGACAGGCTCCTCTTTTCCAGCTCCTACGAGCAGTACTTC
- | TRBJ1-2 | - | TRBV6-6 | CASSYSETYGYTF | TGTGCCAGCAGTTATTCGGAAACCTATGGCTACACCTTC
- | TRBJ2-1 | few | TRBV15 | CATSSAERINEQFF | TGTGCCACCAGCAGCGCGGAGAGGATCAATGAGCAGTTCTTC
- | TRBJ2-7 | - | TRBV30 | CAWRADFYEQYF | TGTGCCTGGAGAGCGGATTTCTACGAGCAGTACTTC
- | TRBJ1-6 | - | TRBV28 | CASSFGGSSYNSPLHF | TGTGCCAGCAGTTTCGGCGGCAGCTCCTATAATTCACCCCTCCACTTT
TRBD1 | TRBJ1-2 | - | TRBV9 | CASSPRTGAGYTF | TGTGCCAGCAGCCCCCGGACAGGGGCCGGCTACACCTTC
- | TRBJ1-3 | - | TRBV30 | CAWSSQMGGNTIYF | TGTGCCTGGAGTAGTCAGATGGGCGGAAACACCATATATTTT
- | TRBJ1-4 | - | TRBV29-1 | CSVEDGNYEKLFF | TGCAGCGTTGAAGATGGGAATTATGAAAAACTGTTTTTT
TRBD1 | TRBJ1-3 | - | TRBV25-1 | CASSEFAVGRGSGNTIYF | TGTGCCAGCAGTGAATTCGCAGTAGGCAGGGGGTCTGGAAACACCATATATTTT
- | TRBJ1-2 | - | TRBV12-2 | CASRSLEAPLANYGYTF | TGTGCAAGTCGCTCCCTAGAGGCGCCTTTAGCTAACTATGGCTACACCTTC
- | TRBJ2-1 | - | TRBV30 | CALFGGSYNEQFF | TGTGCTCTCTTCGGGGGCTCCTACAATGAGCAGTTCTTC
- | TRBJ1-1 | - | TRBV11-2 | CASSLEGYYYSEAFF | TGTGCCAGCAGCTTAGAGGGGTATTATTACAGTGAAGCTTTCTTT
- | TRBJ1-2 | - | TRBV7-2 | CASSLEQGYFNYGYTF | TGTGCCAGCAGCTTAGAACAGGGCTATTTTAACTATGGCTACACCTTC
TRBD2 | TRBJ2-5 | - | TRBV4-1 | CASSEPAGRYQETQYF | TGCGCCAGCAGCGAACCAGCGGGAAGGTACCAAGAGACCCAGTACTTC
- | TRBJ1-5 | - | TRBV4-1 | CASSQDPGLANQPQHF | TGCGCCAGCAGCCAAGATCCAGGACTAGCCAATCAGCCCCAGCATTTT
TRBD1 | TRBJ1-5 | - | TRBV6-1 | CASSEWARGITSNQPQHF | TGTGCCAGCAGTGAATGGGCCAGGGGGATTACCAGCAATCAGCCCCAGCATTTT
- | TRBJ2-7 | - | TRBV7-9 | CASSFLSAYEQYF | TGTGCCAGCAGCTTTCTCTCAGCCTACGAGCAGTACTTC
- | TRBJ2-6 | - | TRBV21-1 | CASSKEGTTNSGANVLTF | TGTGCCAGCAGCAAAGAGGGGACGACCAACTCTGGGGCCAACGTCCTGACTTTC
TRBD1 | TRBJ1-1 | - | TRBV5-6 | CASSFGTGAEAFF | TGTGCCAGCAGCTTCGGGACAGGGGCTGAAGCTTTCTTT
- | TRBJ2-3 | - | TRBV7-6 | CASSLVAVRGTDTQYF | TGTGCCAGCAGCTTAGTAGCAGTGAGGGGCACAGATACGCAGTATTTT
- | TRBJ2-7 | - | TRBV6-5 | CASSYVGGGDEQYF | TGTGCCAGCAGTTACGTGGGGGGAGGCGACGAGCAGTACTTC
TRBD1 | TRBJ1-2 | few | TRBV29-1 | CSVTGVGTYYGYTF | TGCAGCGTGACAGGGGTGGGGACCTACTATGGCTACACCTTC
TRBD2 | TRBJ2-1 | - | TRBV27 | CASSSTLVGLAGVGEQFF | TGTGCCAGCAGTTCCACCCTGGTGGGGCTAGCGGGAGTGGGGGAGCAGTTCTTC
- | TRBJ2-1 | few | TRBV5-6 | CASSLGDFPYNEQFF | TGTGCCAGCAGCTTGGGGGACTTCCCCTACAATGAGCAGTTCTTC
- | TRBJ1-1 | - | TRBV4-1 | CASSQRGGNTEAFF | TGCGCCAGCAGCCAGCGGGGGGGGAACACTGAAGCTTTCTTT
TRBD2 | TRBJ2-2 | - | TRBV7-3 | CASSLTRTSGRGDGELFF | TGTGCCAGCAGCTTAACAAGGACTAGCGGGAGAGGTGACGGGGAGCTGTTTTTT
- | TRBJ2-5 | - | TRBV11-2 | CASSLGTGFQETQYF | TGTGCCAGCAGCTTAGGAACAGGGTTCCAAGAGACCCAGTACTTC
TRBD2 | TRBJ2-4 | - | TRBV25-1 | CASAYSGGAGNIQYF | TGTGCCAGCGCCTATAGCGGGGGCGCCGGGAACATTCAGTACTTC
TRBD2 | TRBJ2-1 | - | TRBV5-1 | CASSLSGGFNEQFF | TGCGCCAGCAGCTTATCGGGAGGGTTTAATGAGCAGTTCTTC
- | TRBJ1-3 | - | TRBV6-6 | CASSLDSSGNTIYF | TGTGCCAGCAGTCTGGACAGCTCTGGAAACACCATATATTTT
- | TRBJ1-1 | - | TRBV2 | CASNRPDEEIEAFF | TGTGCCAGCAACCGACCGGACGAAGAAATTGAAGCTTTCTTT
- | TRBJ1-1 | - | TRBV13 | CASSLLGGLNTEAFF | TGTGCCAGCAGCTTATTGGGGGGCTTGAACACTGAAGCTTTCTTT
TRBD2 | TRBJ2-1 | - | TRBV9 | CASSVEGNLAGDLFDEQFF | TGTGCCAGCAGCGTAGAGGGAAACTTGGCGGGAGATCTGTTCGATGAGCAGTTCTTC